This T cell receptor (beta chain) was obtained from a study of T cells in Graves' hyperthyroidism and ophthalmopathy. About the study: Prior to any treatment, at the point of initial diagnosis, peripheral blood was collected.

Findings and limits, study-wide: Ophthalmopathy could be told apart from stable hyperthyroidism with a 13 V-J model. The blood repertoire included most of the expanded thyroid clonotypes above 0.001.

PBMCs were obtained from about 9.9 ml fresh peripheral blood. The CDR3 runs to 15 residues. V shed 5 bases and J 5 bases; nucleotides not matched to a gene: 11. The CDR3 regions of TCR beta were amplified from RNA transcripts. TCR CDR3 underwent first-round RT-PCR with the HTBI primer set. TCRdb analysed the multiplex PCR reads with MiXCR anew, one entry per CDR3 protein. This sample carries 500,000 to 800,000 distinct CDR3 sequences, more than 14% of them seen once, and the ten largest clones take approximately 12%. This clonotype was seen ten or more times. Its antigen is not identified. This clonotype originated in a woman aged 45-65 years with Graves' ophthalmopathy. The chain combines TRBV12-3 or TRBV12-4 with TRBJ1-1, with 7 bases matching TRBD1. The specimen sequenced was blood. The CDR3 nucleotides are TGTGCCAGCAGTCCGCGACAGGGATGGGGGACTGAAGCTTTCTTT. Translating it yields CASSPRQGWGTEAFF.